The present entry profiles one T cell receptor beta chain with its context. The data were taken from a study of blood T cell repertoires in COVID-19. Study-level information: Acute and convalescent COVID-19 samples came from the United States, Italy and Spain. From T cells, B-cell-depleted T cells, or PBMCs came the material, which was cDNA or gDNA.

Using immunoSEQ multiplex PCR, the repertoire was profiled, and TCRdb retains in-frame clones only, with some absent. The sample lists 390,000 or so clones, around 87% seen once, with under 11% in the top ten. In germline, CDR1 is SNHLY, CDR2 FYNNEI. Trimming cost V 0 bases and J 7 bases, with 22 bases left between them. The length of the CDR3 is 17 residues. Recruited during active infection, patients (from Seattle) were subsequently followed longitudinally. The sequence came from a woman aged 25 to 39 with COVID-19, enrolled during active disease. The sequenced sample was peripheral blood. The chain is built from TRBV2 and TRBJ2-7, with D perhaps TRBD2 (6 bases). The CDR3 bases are TGTGCCAGCAGTGAAGCGGGCCTTGGGGGTGCGGGGCGAGAGCAGTACTTC. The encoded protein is CASSEAGLGGAGREQYF.